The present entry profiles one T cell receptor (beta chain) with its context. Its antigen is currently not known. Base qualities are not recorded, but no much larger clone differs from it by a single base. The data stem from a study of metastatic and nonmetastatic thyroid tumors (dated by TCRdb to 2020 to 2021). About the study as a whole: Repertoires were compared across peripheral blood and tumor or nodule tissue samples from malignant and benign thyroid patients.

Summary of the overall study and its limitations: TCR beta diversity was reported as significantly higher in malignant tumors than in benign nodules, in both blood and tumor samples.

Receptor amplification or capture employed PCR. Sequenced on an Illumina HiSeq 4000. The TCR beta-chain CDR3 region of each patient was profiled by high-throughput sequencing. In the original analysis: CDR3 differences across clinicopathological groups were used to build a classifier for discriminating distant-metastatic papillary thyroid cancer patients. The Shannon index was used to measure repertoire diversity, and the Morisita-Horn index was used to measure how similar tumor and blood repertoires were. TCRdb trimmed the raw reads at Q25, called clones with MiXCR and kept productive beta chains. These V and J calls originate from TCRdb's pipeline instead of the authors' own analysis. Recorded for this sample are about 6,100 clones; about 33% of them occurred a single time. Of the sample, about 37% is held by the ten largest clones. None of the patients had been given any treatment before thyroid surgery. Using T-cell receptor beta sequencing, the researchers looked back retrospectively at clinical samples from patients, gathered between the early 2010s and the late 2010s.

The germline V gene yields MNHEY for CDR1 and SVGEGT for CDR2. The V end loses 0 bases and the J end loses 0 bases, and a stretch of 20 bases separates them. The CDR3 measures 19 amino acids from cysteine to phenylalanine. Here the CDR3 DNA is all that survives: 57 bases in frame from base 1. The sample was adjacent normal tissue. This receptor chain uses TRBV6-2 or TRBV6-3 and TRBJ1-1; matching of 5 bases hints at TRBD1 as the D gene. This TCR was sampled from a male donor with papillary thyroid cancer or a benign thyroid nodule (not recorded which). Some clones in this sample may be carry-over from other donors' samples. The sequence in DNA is TGTGCCAGCAGTTACTCGAGAGTCATCCGGGGGAAAATGAACACTGAAGCTTTCTTT. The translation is CASSYSRVIRGKMNTEAFF.